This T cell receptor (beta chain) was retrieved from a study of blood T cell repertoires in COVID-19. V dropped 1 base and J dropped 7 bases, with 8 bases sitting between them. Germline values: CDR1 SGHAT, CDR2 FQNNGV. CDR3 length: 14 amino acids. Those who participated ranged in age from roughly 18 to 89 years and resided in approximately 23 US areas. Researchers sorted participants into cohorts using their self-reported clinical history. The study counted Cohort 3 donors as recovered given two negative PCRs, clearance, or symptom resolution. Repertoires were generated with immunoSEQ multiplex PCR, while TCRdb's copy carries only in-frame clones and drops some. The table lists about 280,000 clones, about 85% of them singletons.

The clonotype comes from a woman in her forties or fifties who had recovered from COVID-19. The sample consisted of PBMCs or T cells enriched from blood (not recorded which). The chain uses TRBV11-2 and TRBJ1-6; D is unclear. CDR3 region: CASSLGLSNSPLHF. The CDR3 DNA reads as TGTGCCAGCAGCTTAGGGCTTTCAAATTCACCCCTCCACTTT.